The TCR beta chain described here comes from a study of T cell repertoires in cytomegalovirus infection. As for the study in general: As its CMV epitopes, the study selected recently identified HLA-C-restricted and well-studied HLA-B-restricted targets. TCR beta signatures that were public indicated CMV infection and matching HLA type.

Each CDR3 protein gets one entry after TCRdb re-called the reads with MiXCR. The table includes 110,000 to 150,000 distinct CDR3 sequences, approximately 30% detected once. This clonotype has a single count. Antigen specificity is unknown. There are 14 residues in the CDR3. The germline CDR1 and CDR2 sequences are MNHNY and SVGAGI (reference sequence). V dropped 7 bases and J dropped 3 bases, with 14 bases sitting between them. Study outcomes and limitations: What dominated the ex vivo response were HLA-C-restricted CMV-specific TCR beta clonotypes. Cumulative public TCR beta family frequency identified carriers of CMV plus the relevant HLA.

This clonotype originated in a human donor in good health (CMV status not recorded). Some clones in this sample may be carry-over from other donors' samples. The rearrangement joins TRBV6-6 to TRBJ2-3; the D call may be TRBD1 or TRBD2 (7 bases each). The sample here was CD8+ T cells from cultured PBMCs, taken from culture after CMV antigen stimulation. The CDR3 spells CASTRGGATDTQYF. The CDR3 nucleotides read TGTGCCAGCACCAGGGGGGGGGCGACAGATACGCAGTATTTT.